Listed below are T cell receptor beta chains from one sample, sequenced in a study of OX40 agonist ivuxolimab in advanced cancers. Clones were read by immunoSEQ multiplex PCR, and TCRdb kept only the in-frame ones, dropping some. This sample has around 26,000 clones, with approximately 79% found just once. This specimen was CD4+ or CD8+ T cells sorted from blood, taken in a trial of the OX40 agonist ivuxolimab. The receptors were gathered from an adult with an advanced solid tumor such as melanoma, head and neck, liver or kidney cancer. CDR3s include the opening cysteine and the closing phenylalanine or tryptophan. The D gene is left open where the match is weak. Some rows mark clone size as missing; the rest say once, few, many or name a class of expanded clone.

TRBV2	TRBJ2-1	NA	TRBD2	CASSYSGGSYNEQFF	TGTGCCAGCAGTTATAGCGGGGGTTCCTACAATGAGCAGTTCTTC
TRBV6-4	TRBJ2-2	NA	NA	CASSETPSTGELFF	TGTGCCAGCAGTGAAACGCCTAGCACCGGGGAGCTGTTTTTT
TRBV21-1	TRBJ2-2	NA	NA	CASSKGTSGGGGELFF	TGTGCCAGCAGCAAAGGGACTAGCGGGGGCGGCGGGGAGCTGTTTTTT
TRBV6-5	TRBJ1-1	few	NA	CASSYSGGNTEAFF	TGTGCCAGCAGTTACTCAGGGGGGAACACTGAAGCTTTCTTT
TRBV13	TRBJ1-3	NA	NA	CASSLGRTRNTIYF	TGTGCCAGCAGCTTAGGCAGGACCAGAAACACCATATATTTT
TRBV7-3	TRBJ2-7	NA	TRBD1	CASSGHRGASYEQYF	TGTGCCAGCAGTGGGCACAGGGGGGCCTCCTACGAGCAGTACTTC
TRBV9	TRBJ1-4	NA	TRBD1	CASSVTGSTNEKLFF	TGTGCCAGCAGCGTGACAGGGTCAACTAATGAAAAACTGTTTTTT
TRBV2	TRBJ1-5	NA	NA	CASSDSSVSGQPQHF	TGTGCCAGCAGTGACTCCTCAGTCTCGGGTCAGCCCCAGCATTTT
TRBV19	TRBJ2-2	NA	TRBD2	CASSRRTSGRADTGELFF	TGTGCCAGTAGTAGGCGGACTAGCGGGAGGGCGGACACCGGGGAGCTGTTTTTT
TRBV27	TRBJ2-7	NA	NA	CASSLSTAGSIYEQYF	TGTGCCAGCAGTTTATCGACGGCGGGATCCATCTACGAGCAGTACTTC
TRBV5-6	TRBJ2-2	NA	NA	CASSLGTTLLGELFF	TGTGCCAGCAGCTTGGGGACGACACTACTCGGGGAGCTGTTTTTT
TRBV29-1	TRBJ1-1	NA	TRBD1	CSAGTGTPTEAFF	TGCAGCGCTGGGACAGGAACCCCCACTGAAGCTTTCTTT
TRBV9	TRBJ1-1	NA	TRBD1	CASSDPGTGNTEAFF	TGTGCCAGCAGCGACCCCGGGACAGGGAACACTGAAGCTTTCTTT
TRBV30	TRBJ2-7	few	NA	CAWRGATVEQYF	TGTGCCTGGAGGGGAGCCACCGTCGAGCAGTACTTC
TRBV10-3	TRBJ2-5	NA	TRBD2	CAISEGGLAGYQETQYF	TGTGCCATCAGTGAGGGGGGGCTAGCGGGGTACCAAGAGACCCAGTACTTC
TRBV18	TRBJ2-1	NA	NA	CASLSSYNEQFF	TGTGCCAGCTTATCCAGCTACAATGAGCAGTTCTTC
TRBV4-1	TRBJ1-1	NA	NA	CASSQDGYLTEAFF	TGCGCCAGCAGCCAAGATGGGTACCTCACTGAAGCTTTCTTT
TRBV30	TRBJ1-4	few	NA	CAWSGGFEKLFF	TGTGCCTGGAGTGGGGGGTTCGAAAAACTGTTTTTT
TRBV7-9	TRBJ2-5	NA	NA	CASRSPLGETQYF	TGTGCCAGCAGGAGTCCTCTCGGCGAGACCCAGTACTTC
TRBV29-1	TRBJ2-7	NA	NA	CSVVLGYGTHEQYF	TGCAGCGTTGTCTTGGGGTACGGCACCCACGAGCAGTACTTC
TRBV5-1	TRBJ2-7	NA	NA	CASSLVQSSYEQYF	TGCGCCAGCAGCTTGGTACAAAGCTCCTACGAGCAGTACTTC
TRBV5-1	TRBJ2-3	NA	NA	CASSFGDGADWDTQYF	TGCGCCAGCAGCTTTGGGGACGGGGCAGATTGGGATACGCAGTATTTT